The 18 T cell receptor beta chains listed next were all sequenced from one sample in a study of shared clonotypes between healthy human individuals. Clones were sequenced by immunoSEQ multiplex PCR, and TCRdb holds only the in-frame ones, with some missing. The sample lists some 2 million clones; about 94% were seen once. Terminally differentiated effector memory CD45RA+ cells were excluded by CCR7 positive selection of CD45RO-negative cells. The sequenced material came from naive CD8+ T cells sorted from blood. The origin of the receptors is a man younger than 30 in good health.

The CDR3: CASSLGLDSGTGELFF. In nucleotides, the CDR3 is TGTGCCAGCAGCTTGGGGCTAGATTCGGGCACCGGGGAGCTGTTTTTT. V is TRBV5-6 and J is TRBJ2-2; no clear D. The germline gives CDR1 SGHDT, CDR2 YYEEEE. The CDR3 runs 16 residues. V was pared by 0 bases and J by 4 bases, with 13 bases between. Supplemented by reference TRBV5-6 and TRBJ2-2, the full variable domain reads DAGVTQSPTHLIKTRGQQVTLRCSPKSGHDTVSWYQQALGQGPQFIFQYYEEEERQRGNFPDRFSGHQFPNYSSELNVNALLLGDSALYLCASSLGLDSGTGELFFGEGSRLTVL.

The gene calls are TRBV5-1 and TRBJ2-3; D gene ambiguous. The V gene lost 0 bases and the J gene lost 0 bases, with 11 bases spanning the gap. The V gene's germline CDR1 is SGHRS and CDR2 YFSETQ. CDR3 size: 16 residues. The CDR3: CASSLAPGWSTDTQYF. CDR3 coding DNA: TGCGCCAGCAGCTTGGCCCCCGGGTGGAGCACAGATACGCAGTATTTT.

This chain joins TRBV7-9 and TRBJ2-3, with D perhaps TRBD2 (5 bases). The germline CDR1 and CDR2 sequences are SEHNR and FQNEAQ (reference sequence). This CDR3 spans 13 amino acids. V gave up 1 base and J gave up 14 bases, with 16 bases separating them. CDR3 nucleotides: TGTGCCAGCAGCTTAGGAGGTGGCGGGCCGCCGTATTTT. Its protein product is CASSLGGGGPPYF. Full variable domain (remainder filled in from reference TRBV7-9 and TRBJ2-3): DTGVSQNPRHKITKRGQNVTFRCDPISEHNRLYWYRQTLGQGPEFLTYFQNEAQLEKSRLLSDRFSAERPKGSFSTLEIQRTEQGDSAMYLCASSLGGGGPPYFGPGTRLTVL.

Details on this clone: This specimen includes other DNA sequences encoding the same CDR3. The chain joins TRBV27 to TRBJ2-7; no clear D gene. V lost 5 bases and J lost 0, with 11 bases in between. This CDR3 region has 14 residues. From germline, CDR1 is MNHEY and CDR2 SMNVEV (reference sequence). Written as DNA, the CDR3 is TGTGCCAGCAGTCCCTTAGAAAGCTCCTACGAGCAGTACTTC. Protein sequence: CASSPLESSYEQYF.

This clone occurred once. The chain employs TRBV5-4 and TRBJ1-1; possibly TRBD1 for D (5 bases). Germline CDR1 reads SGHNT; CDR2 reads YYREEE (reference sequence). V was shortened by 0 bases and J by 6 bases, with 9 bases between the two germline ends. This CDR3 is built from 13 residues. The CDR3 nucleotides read TGTGCCAGCAGCTTGGATAGGGACTCTGAAGCTTTCTTT. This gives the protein CASSLDRDSEAFF.

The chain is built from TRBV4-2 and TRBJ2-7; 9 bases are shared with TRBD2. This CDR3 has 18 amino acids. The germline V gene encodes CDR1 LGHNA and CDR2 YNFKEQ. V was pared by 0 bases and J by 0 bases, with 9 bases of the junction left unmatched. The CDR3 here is CASSQDMSGGSLSYEQYF. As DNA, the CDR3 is TGTGCCAGCAGCCAAGATATGAGCGGGGGGTCCCTCTCCTACGAGCAGTACTTC.

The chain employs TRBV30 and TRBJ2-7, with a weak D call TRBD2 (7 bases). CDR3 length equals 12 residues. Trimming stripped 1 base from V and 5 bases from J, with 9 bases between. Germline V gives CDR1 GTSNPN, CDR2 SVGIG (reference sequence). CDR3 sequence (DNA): TGTGCCTGGAGTGCGGGGGGCGACGAGCAGTACTTC. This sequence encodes CAWSAGGDEQYF.

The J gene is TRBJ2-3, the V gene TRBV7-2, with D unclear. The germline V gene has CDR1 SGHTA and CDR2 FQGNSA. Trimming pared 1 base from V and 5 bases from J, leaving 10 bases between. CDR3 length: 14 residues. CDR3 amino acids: CASSLDSFKDTQYF. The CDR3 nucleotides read TGTGCCAGCAGCTTAGACTCGTTTAAAGATACGCAGTATTTT.

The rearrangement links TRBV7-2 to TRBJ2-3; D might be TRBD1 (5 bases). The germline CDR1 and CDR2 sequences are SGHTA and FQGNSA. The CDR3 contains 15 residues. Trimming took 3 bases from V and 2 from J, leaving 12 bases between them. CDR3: CASSFSRVHTDTQYF. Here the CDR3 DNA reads TGTGCCAGCAGCTTCAGCAGGGTCCACACAGATACGCAGTATTTT.

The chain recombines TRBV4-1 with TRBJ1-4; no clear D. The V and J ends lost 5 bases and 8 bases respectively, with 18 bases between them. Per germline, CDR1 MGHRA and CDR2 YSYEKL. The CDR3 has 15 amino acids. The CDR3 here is CASSYGPIEGEKLFF. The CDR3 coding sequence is TGCGCCAGCAGCTACGGGCCGATCGAGGGAGAAAAACTGTTTTTT.

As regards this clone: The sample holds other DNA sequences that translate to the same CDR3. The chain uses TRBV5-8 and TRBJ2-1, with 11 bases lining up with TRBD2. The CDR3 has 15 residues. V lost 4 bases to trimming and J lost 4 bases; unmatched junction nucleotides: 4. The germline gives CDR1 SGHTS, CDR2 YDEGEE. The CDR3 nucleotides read TGTGCCAGCAGCCTTGTAGCGGGGGGGTACAATGAGCAGTTCTTC. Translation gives CASSLVAGGYNEQFF.

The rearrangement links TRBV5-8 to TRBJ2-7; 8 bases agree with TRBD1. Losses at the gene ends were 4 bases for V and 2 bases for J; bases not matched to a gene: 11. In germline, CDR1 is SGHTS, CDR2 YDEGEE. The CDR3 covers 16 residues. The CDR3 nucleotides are TGTGCCAGCAGCCAAAGACCAGGGGGCGCAACCTACGAGCAGTACTTC. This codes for CASSQRPGGATYEQYF.

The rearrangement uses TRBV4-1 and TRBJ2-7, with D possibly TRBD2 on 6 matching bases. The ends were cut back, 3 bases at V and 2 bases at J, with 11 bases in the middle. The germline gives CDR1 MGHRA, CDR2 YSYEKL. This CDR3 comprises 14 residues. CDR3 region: CASSQLAETYEQYF. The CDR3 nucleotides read TGCGCCAGCAGCCAGTTAGCGGAGACCTACGAGCAGTACTTC.

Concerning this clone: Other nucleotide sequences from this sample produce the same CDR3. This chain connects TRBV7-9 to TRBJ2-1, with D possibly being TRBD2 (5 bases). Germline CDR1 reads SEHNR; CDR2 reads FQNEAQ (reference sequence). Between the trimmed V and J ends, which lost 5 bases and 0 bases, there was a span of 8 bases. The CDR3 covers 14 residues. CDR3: CASSPRDSYNEQFF. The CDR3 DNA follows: TGTGCCAGCAGCCCTCGGGACTCCTACAATGAGCAGTTCTTC.

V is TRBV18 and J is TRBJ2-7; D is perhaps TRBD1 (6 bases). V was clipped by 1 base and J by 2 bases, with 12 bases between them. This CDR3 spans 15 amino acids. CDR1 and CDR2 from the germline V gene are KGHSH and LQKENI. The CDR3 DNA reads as TGTGCCAGCTCACCACGGGGACATTGGACCTACGAGCAGTACTTC. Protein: CASSPRGHWTYEQYF.

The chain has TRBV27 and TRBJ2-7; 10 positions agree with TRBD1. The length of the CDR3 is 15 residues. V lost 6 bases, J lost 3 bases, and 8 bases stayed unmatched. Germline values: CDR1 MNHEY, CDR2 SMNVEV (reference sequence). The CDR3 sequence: CASSPRDRGFYEQYF. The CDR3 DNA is TGTGCCAGCAGCCCCCGGGACAGGGGCTTCTACGAGCAGTACTTC.

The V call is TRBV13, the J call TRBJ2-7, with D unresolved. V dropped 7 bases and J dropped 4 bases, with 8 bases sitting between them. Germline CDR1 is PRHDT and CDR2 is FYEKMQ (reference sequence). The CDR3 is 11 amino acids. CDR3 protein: CASTDGYEQYF. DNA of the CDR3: TGTGCCAGCACCGACGGATACGAGCAGTACTTC.

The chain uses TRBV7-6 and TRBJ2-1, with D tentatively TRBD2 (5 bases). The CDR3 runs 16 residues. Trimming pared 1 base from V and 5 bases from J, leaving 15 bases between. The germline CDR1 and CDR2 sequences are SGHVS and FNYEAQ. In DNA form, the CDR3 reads TGTGCCAGCAGCTTAGATGAAGGACTCCATAACAATGAGCAGTTCTTC. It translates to CASSLDEGLHNNEQFF.